This T cell receptor (beta chain) was sequenced in a study of blood T cell repertoires in COVID-19. The CDR3 consists of 15 residues. The assay was immunoSEQ multiplex PCR, and TCRdb's table has in-frame clones only and misses some. This sample has tens of thousands of clones; around 92% occur once, and the top ten carry 1.9%. The TCR comes from a woman in her fifties or sixties in a cohort sampled during active COVID-19. Sequenced material: peripheral blood. The rearrangement joins TRBV21-1 to TRBJ1-5; TRBD1, the table's D call, was not compared with the DNA. TRBV21-1 is recorded as a pseudogene. CDR3 loop: CASSKVDRGRQPQHF. DNA for the CDR3: TGTGCCAGCAGCAAAGTGGACAGGGGCAGGCAGCCCCAGCATTTT.